The 7 T cell receptor beta chains below were found in one sample sequenced in a study of shared clonotypes between healthy human individuals. Generated by immunoSEQ multiplex PCR, the TCRdb table keeps only in-frame clones and is missing some. The table lists under 2,500,000 clones, 90% to 96% of them singletons. The specimen sequenced was naive CD4+ T cells sorted from blood. Subset indicated: CD45RA+ positively selected. These receptors all stem from a man younger than 35 in good health.

This chain connects TRBV7-9 to TRBJ2-6, with D uncertain. V shed 2 bases and J shed 0 bases, with 17 bases lying between them. This CDR3 is 19 amino acids long. Per germline, CDR1 SEHNR and CDR2 FQNEAQ (reference sequence). The chain's CDR3 is CASSLFERWEISGANVLTF. The CDR3 nucleotides are TGTGCCAGCAGCTTATTCGAGCGCTGGGAAATCTCTGGGGCCAACGTCCTGACTTTC. Full variable domain (missing parts from reference TRBV7-9 and TRBJ2-6): DTGVSQNPRHKITKRGQNVTFRCDPISEHNRLYWYRQTLGQGPEFLTYFQNEAQLEKSRLLSDRFSAERPKGSFSTLEIQRTEQGDSAMYLCASSLFERWEISGANVLTFGAGSRLTVL.

The chain links TRBV4-3 to TRBJ2-2; D is tentatively TRBD1 or TRBD2 (5 bases each). V was clipped by 4 bases and J by 5 bases, with 14 bases between them. CDR3 length: 15 amino acids. The germline CDR1 and CDR2 sequences are LGHNA and YSLEER. The CDR3 DNA sequence: TGCGCCAGCAGCCCCGGGGCTCCAGGGACCGGGGAGCTGTTTTTT. Translated, it gives CASSPGAPGTGELFF.

J is TRBJ2-3 and V is TRBV5-1, with D perhaps TRBD1 (6 bases). The ends were cut back, 4 bases at V and 2 bases at J, with 17 bases in the middle. The CDR3 length is 16 residues. Germline V gene sequence: CDR1 SGHRS, CDR2 YFSETQ. The CDR3 DNA is TGCGCCAGCAGCCAGAACCCCAGGGGCAACACAGATACGCAGTATTTT. It translates to CASSQNPRGNTDTQYF.

The V call is TRBV7-2, the J call TRBJ2-7, with D tentatively TRBD1 (7 bases). The CDR3 length is 15 residues. V was shortened by 1 base and J by 3 bases, with 13 bases between the two germline ends. In germline, CDR1 is SGHTA, CDR2 FQGNSA. In DNA form, the CDR3 reads TGTGCCAGCAGCTTAGATGGCGGGACAGTCTACGAGCAGTACTTC. This translates into CASSLDGGTVYEQYF.

This clone was seen more than once but under ten times. Other DNA variants within this sample encode the same CDR3. The rearrangement uses TRBV7-9 and TRBJ2-7; D is undetermined. CDR1 is SEHNR and CDR2 is FQNEAQ in the germline V gene (reference sequence). The germline V and J ends were trimmed by 1 base and 2 bases, with 3 bases remaining between them. This CDR3 has 12 residues. In nucleotides, the CDR3 is TGTGCCAGCAGCTTAGAGACCTACGAGCAGTACTTC. Protein product: CASSLETYEQYF.

The chain has TRBV2 and TRBJ2-3, with TRBD2 matching over 9 bases. Germline V gives CDR1 SNHLY, CDR2 FYNNEI. The V gene end was trimmed by 6 bases and the J gene end by 2 bases; junction bases not matched to a gene: 6. The CDR3 is 15 amino acids. This chain's CDR3 is CASRLAGQATDTQYF. Here the CDR3 DNA reads TGTGCCAGCAGGCTAGCGGGGCAAGCCACAGATACGCAGTATTTT.

This clone occurred once. The junction departs from germline at one end; a sequencing error may be responsible. This rearrangement joins TRBV6-5 to TRBJ1-1; TRBD1 matches at 8 bases. Germline CDR1 reads MNHEY; CDR2 reads SVGAGI. There are 15 residues in the CDR3. The CDR3 here is CASSDSQGVNTEAFF. The DNA for the CDR3 is TGTGCCAGCAGTGACTCACAGGGGGTGAACACTGAAGCTTTCTTT.